This TCR beta chain was observed in a study of T cell responses to AZD1222 COVID-19 vaccine. Using immunoSEQ multiplex PCR, the repertoire was profiled, and TCRdb retains in-frame clones only, with some absent. This table holds 97,000 or so clones, around 83% found once. Broader study findings: Reportedly, nearly half of unique spike TCRs recognized epitopes outside B.1.351/B.1.1.7 mutations. When two AZD1222 doses had been given, Spike-specific TCR breadth and depth rose.

Germline loops: CDR1 SGHTA, CDR2 FQGTGA. Trimming cost V 5 bases and J 3 bases; bases outside gene matches: 5. The CDR3 is made up of 14 amino acids. Comments on this clone: Its target is unknown.

Sequencing was performed on peripheral blood, taken on day 0 of AZD1222 vaccination. The V gene is TRBV7-3, the J gene TRBJ1-2; 8 nucleotides match TRBD1. The receptor was isolated from an adult in good health. The CDR3 protein is CASSPGGQDYGYTF. The CDR3 DNA sequence: TGTGCCAGCAGCCCGGGGGGACAGGACTATGGCTACACCTTC.